This TCR beta chain comes out of a study of blood T cell repertoires in COVID-19 (dated by TCRdb to 2020 to 2022). For the wider study: The collaborator samples originated in the United States, Italy and Spain and spanned the acute and convalescent phases of COVID-19. Sample metadata almost always included a de-identified subject ID, COVID-19 status, age in years and sex. Where available, HLA class I and class II types were taken from metadata supplied by the sample provider and were not determined by assay-based typing. The samples were drawn from two sources: the first 160 participants of the ongoing ImmuneRACE study, and fewer than 1,500 subjects contributed by 6 global collaborators. The material from the prospective study consisted of cDNA or gDNA derived from T cells, B-cell-depleted T cells, or PBMCs. The dataset comprised deeply sampled blood TCRbeta repertoires from subjects exposed to, actively infected with, or recovered from COVID-19. The repertoires were released in a freely available public database intended as a resource for research on the immune response to SARS-CoV-2.

Study-wide conclusions, independent of this receptor: The quantity of clinical and demographic metadata differed by source and by participant and was supplied without curation.

Concerning this clone itself: The clone's antigen remains unknown. The sample holds no much larger clone one base away, and base qualities are not on file.

Reading from cysteine to phenylalanine, the CDR3 counts 13 amino acids. The kept DNA is CDR3 alone, 39 bases in frame from the first base. V sheds 1 base and J sheds 7 bases, leaving 9 bases between their ends. The germline V gene supplies CDR1 SGHDT and CDR2 YYEEEE. The immunoSEQ Assay, a bias-controlled multiplex PCR, was used to amplify TCRbeta CDR3 regions from genomic DNA. Per the original workflow: Within the assay, amplification of reference gene primers was used to estimate how many nucleated cells each sample contained. To quantify the absolute abundance of each unique TCRbeta CDR3 rearrangement, sequence reads were collapsed and filtered. Productive Simpson clonality was computed per sample as the square root of Simpson's diversity index over productive rearrangements. The clones in this table, taken by TCRdb from immuneACCESS, are in-frame only. Not every clone is retained; where verified, under half of the shortfall comes from an unresolved V gene, and the cause of the rest is unknown. The DNA gave D and trimming, while V, J and clone size come from that table. The sample table contains approximately 88,000 clones; only one count was recorded for around 76% of them. 20% of the sample is in the top ten clones.

Collaborating institutions collected whole blood in K2EDTA tubes following their own protocols. For TCRbeta analysis, collaborators shipped samples as frozen whole blood, isolated PBMCs, or DNA extracted from either of those sample types. This receptor chain uses TRBV5-6 and TRBJ1-3; no D segment can be confidently identified. The sample taken for sequencing was peripheral blood. The receptor was derived from a woman at least 80 years old with active or convalescent COVID-19. The CDR3 in this case is CASSLLSVNTIYF. In nucleotides, the sequence is TGTGCCAGCAGCTTGTTATCGGTGAACACCATATATTTT.